These T cell receptor beta chains were read from a single sample in a study of blood T cell repertoires in COVID-19. Profiling relied on immunoSEQ multiplex PCR, and the TCRdb table lists in-frame clones only, not all of them. The table lists approximately 200,000 clones, around 89% of them singletons. Sequencing was carried out using PBMCs or T cells enriched from blood (not recorded which). Receptors originate from a man aged 25-40 years who had recovered from COVID-19. CDR3s include the opening cysteine and the closing phenylalanine or tryptophan. Each record gives: V gene, D gene, clone size, J gene, CDR3 protein, CDR3 DNA. D genes are given only for firm matches. Where a row states a size, it is once, few, many or the class of an expanded clone; other rows omit it.

>TRBV19|.|.|TRBJ1-4
CASTPDWRAGEKLFF
TGTGCCAGTACCCCGGACTGGAGGGCGGGGGAAAAACTGTTTTTT
>TRBV7-9|.|.|TRBJ1-6
CASSFGQGRAPLHF
TGTGCCAGCAGCTTCGGTCAGGGGAGGGCACCCCTCCACTTT
>TRBV2|.|.|TRBJ1-3
CASSEGNRAGNTIYF
TGTGCCAGCAGCGAGGGGAACAGGGCTGGAAACACCATATATTTT
>TRBV6-4|.|.|TRBJ1-2
CASSDSGGHYGYTF
TGTGCCAGCAGTGACTCAGGGGGTCACTATGGCTACACCTTC
>TRBV7-8|TRBD2|.|TRBJ2-3
CASSKLAGVSTDTQYF
TGTGCCAGCAGCAAACTAGCGGGAGTTAGTACAGATACGCAGTATTTT
>TRBV7-8|TRBD2|.|TRBJ2-1
CASSPSGPPGSNEQFF
TGTGCCAGCAGCCCTAGCGGACCCCCGGGGTCCAATGAGCAGTTCTTC
>TRBV7-9|TRBD1|few|TRBJ1-1
CASSPQGAREAFF
TGTGCCAGCAGCCCACAGGGGGCCCGCGAAGCTTTCTTT
>TRBV9|.|once|TRBJ1-6
CASSVAGDSPLHF
TGTGCCAGCAGCGTTGCGGGGGATTCACCCCTCCACTTT
>TRBV5-4|TRBD2|.|TRBJ2-7
CASSLVAGTSYEQYF
TGTGCCAGCAGCTTGGTAGCGGGGACCTCCTACGAGCAGTACTTC
>TRBV6-2/TRBV6-3|TRBD1|.|TRBJ2-2
CASSRDRAAGELFF
TGTGCCAGCAGCCGGGACAGGGCGGCCGGGGAGCTGTTTTTT
>TRBV6-5|TRBD1|.|TRBJ1-2
CASSSRDRGYGYTF
TGTGCCAGCAGTTCCCGGGACAGGGGCTATGGCTACACCTTC
>TRBV19|TRBD2|.|TRBJ2-3
CASSIDLGGPKRGVITQYF
TGTGCCAGTAGTATAGACCTGGGAGGGCCTAAGCGGGGGGTAATTACGCAGTATTTT
>TRBV5-4|TRBD1|.|TRBJ1-1
CASSRKTGGGKNTEAFF
TGTGCCAGCAGCAGAAAAACAGGGGGCGGGAAGAACACTGAAGCTTTCTTT
>TRBV9|.|.|TRBJ2-1
CASSVVGRDGVYEQFF
TGTGCCAGCAGCGTAGTCGGCAGGGATGGGGTGTATGAGCAGTTCTTC
>TRBV4-3|.|.|TRBJ2-1
CASSQDKRIEQFF
TGCGCCAGCAGCCAAGATAAGCGGATTGAGCAGTTCTTC
>TRBV10-1|TRBD1|.|TRBJ2-3
CASSESGTGFTDTQYF
TGCGCCAGCAGTGAGTCGGGGACAGGGTTCACAGATACGCAGTATTTT
>TRBV18|TRBD1|.|TRBJ2-7
CASSPGPQGDDEQYF
TGTGCCAGCTCACCAGGACCGCAGGGGGACGACGAGCAGTACTTC
>TRBV9|.|.|TRBJ1-1
CASSVAVGSVTEAFF
TGTGCCAGCAGCGTAGCTGTGGGGAGTGTCACTGAAGCTTTCTTT
>TRBV3-1/TRBV3-2|TRBD1|.|TRBJ1-6
CASCPGTENSPLHF
TGTGCCAGCTGCCCCGGGACAGAGAATTCACCCCTCCACTTT
>TRBV7-9|TRBD1|.|TRBJ1-2
CASSQKDRDQDGYTF
TGTGCCAGCAGTCAGAAGGACAGGGATCAGGATGGCTACACCTTC
>TRBV5-1|TRBD1|.|TRBJ2-1
CASSLGDSRSYNEQFF
TGCGCCAGCAGCTTGGGGGACAGTCGCTCCTACAATGAGCAGTTCTTC
>TRBV5-4|TRBD1|.|TRBJ2-2
CASSWTGDTGELFF
TGTGCCAGCAGCTGGACAGGGGACACCGGGGAGCTGTTTTTT
>TRBV12-1|.|.|TRBJ1-6
CASSYLTGVNNSPLHF
TGTGCCAGCAGCTACCTAACAGGGGTCAATAATTCACCCCTCCACTTT
>TRBV5-1|.|.|TRBJ1-4
CASSPSTTNEKLFF
TGCGCCAGCAGCCCAAGCACAACTAATGAAAAACTGTTTTTT
>TRBV9|.|.|TRBJ2-5
CASSAWTQYF
TGTGCCAGCAGCGCGTGGACCCAGTACTTC
>TRBV27|TRBD2|.|TRBJ2-3
CASSLSGLREEYF
TGTGCCAGCAGTTTATCGGGACTCCGGGAGGAGTATTTT
>TRBV7-9|TRBD1|.|TRBJ2-5
CASSSPTGRETQYF
TGTGCCAGCAGCTCGCCGACAGGGCGGGAGACCCAGTACTTC
>TRBV7-6|.|.|TRBJ2-1
CASSLADRSAYNEQFF
TGTGCCAGCAGCTTAGCGGATCGGAGTGCCTACAATGAGCAGTTCTTC
>TRBV24-1|.|.|TRBJ2-5
CATSDLRDRGGETQYF
TGTGCCACCAGTGATTTGAGAGACAGGGGAGGGGAGACCCAGTACTTC
>TRBV9|TRBD2|few|TRBJ2-1
CASSPTLRGGNEQFF
TGTGCCAGCAGCCCCACGTTGCGGGGGGGCAATGAGCAGTTCTTC
>TRBV30|.|many|TRBJ1-4
CAWSRIEKLFF
TGTGCCTGGAGTCGTATTGAAAAACTGTTTTTT
>TRBV10-1|.|once|TRBJ2-7
CASSEGSYYEQYF
TGCGCCAGCAGTGAGGGGAGCTACTACGAGCAGTACTTC
>TRBV16|.|.|TRBJ1-2
CASSQRTALNYGYTF
TGTGCCAGCAGCCAACGGACAGCCCTTAACTATGGCTACACCTTC
>TRBV5-1|.|once|TRBJ2-5
CASSLAAETQYF
TGCGCCAGCAGCTTGGCCGCGGAGACCCAGTACTTC
>TRBV7-9|TRBD1|.|TRBJ1-6
CASSLVGGQQDF
TGTGCCAGCAGCTTAGTAGGGGGACAGCAAGACTTT
>TRBV5-4|.|once|TRBJ2-7
CASSLQGSYEQYF
TGTGCCAGCAGCTTACAGGGCTCCTACGAGCAGTACTTC
>TRBV9|.|.|TRBJ2-2
CASSVASSNTGELFF
TGTGCCAGCAGCGTCGCTAGTTCGAACACCGGGGAGCTGTTTTTT
>TRBV6-5|TRBD2|.|TRBJ2-7
CASSYSWLAAYEQYF
TGTGCCAGCAGTTACTCGTGGCTAGCGGCCTACGAGCAGTACTTC
>TRBV7-9|TRBD1|.|TRBJ1-5
CASSSDREFRNNQPQHF
TGTGCCAGCAGCTCGGACAGGGAGTTTAGAAATAATCAGCCCCAGCATTTT
>TRBV7-9|TRBD2|.|TRBJ2-1
CASSLGGRLAGYNEQFF
TGTGCCAGCAGCTTAGGGGGAAGGCTAGCGGGTTACAATGAGCAGTTCTTC
>TRBV2|TRBD1|.|TRBJ2-5
CASSDNWTGLGETQYF
TGTGCCAGCAGTGACAACTGGACAGGCTTGGGAGAGACCCAGTACTTC
>TRBV24-1|TRBD2|once|TRBJ2-1
CATSDATSGSGHEQFF
TGTGCCACCAGTGATGCGACTAGCGGGAGTGGCCATGAGCAGTTCTTC
>TRBV5-1|.|.|TRBJ1-4
CASSVQGGEKLFF
TGCGCCAGCAGCGTACAGGGCGGTGAAAAACTGTTTTTT
>TRBV6-2/TRBV6-3|TRBD2|.|TRBJ2-1
CASSYEAGGYNEQFF
TGTGCCAGCAGTTACGAAGCGGGGGGGTACAATGAGCAGTTCTTC
>TRBV4-3|.|once|TRBJ1-2
CASSQGAGYGYTF
TGCGCCAGCAGCCAGGGGGCGGGCTATGGCTACACCTTC
>TRBV6-5|.|.|TRBJ2-3
CASIRQQGGTDTQYF
TGTGCCAGCATAAGACAGCAAGGGGGCACAGATACGCAGTATTTT
>TRBV20-1|.|.|TRBJ2-7
CSASSRYSYEQYF
TGCAGTGCTAGTTCCAGGTACTCCTACGAGCAGTACTTC
>TRBV5-5|TRBD1|once|TRBJ1-6
CASSSAGTGENSPLHF
TGTGCCAGCAGCTCCGCCGGGACAGGGGAGAATTCACCCCTCCACTTT
>TRBV6-5|TRBD1|.|TRBJ2-7
CASSYSTGETYEQYF
TGTGCCAGCAGTTACTCGACAGGGGAGACCTACGAGCAGTACTTC
>TRBV2|.|.|TRBJ2-6
CASRYDITGANVLTF
TGTGCCAGCAGATATGACATCACTGGGGCCAACGTCCTGACTTTC
>TRBV7-2|TRBD2|once|TRBJ2-5
CASSRTRLAGVETQYF
TGTGCCAGCAGCCGGACCCGACTAGCGGGCGTGGAGACCCAGTACTTC
>TRBV25-1|.|.|TRBJ1-1
CASSDRFEAFF
TGTGCCAGCAGTGACAGGTTTGAAGCTTTCTTT